One sample yielded the 13 T cell receptor beta chains listed below, sequenced in a study of blood T cell repertoires in COVID-19. Profiling relied on immunoSEQ multiplex PCR, and the TCRdb table lists in-frame clones only, not all of them. The sample contains around 500,000 clones, about 85% of which appear only once. Sequencing was done on a sample of PBMCs or T cells enriched from blood (not recorded which). The origin of the receptors is a woman aged 60-75 years who had recovered from COVID-19.

The chain uses TRBV27 and TRBJ1-5; D is perhaps TRBD1 (5 bases). Germline V gene sequence: CDR1 MNHEY, CDR2 SMNVEV (reference sequence). The CDR3 runs 14 residues. Trimming pared 2 bases from V and 9 bases from J, leaving 14 bases between. The CDR3 sequence is CASSLVGPFGPQHF. The CDR3 DNA reads as TGTGCCAGCAGTTTAGTGGGGCCCTTCGGGCCCCAGCATTTT.

The rearrangement links TRBV2 to TRBJ2-3; tentative D call: TRBD2 (6 bases). Per germline, CDR1 SNHLY and CDR2 FYNNEI. This CDR3 is 14 amino acids long. V was clipped by 7 bases and J by 1 base, with 12 bases between them. This chain's CDR3 is CASTGGGGTDTQYF. The CDR3 DNA follows: TGTGCCAGCACAGGTGGCGGGGGCACAGATACGCAGTATTTT.

The V and J genes are TRBV14 and TRBJ2-1; 13 bases fit TRBD2. The length of the CDR3 is 15 residues. J was trimmed by 9 bases and V by 4 bases; bases with no gene match: 6. Germline V gene data show CDR1 as SGHDN and CDR2 as FVKESK. CDR3 sequence (DNA): TGTGCCAGCAGCCCTGGGACTAGCGGGGTGATTGAGCAGTTCTTC. Amino acid sequence: CASSPGTSGVIEQFF.

The V gene is TRBV3-1 (or the pseudogene TRBV3-2), the J gene TRBJ2-2; tentative D call: TRBD1 (5 bases). Germline CDR1 reads LGHDT; CDR2 reads YNNKEL (reference sequence). The V end lost 4 bases, the J end lost 3 bases, and 18 bases lay between the germline ends. The length of the CDR3 is 17 residues. The CDR3 sequence is CASSPLTFTGYTGELFF. The CDR3 bases are TGTGCCAGCAGCCCCCTGACCTTCACAGGTTACACCGGGGAGCTGTTTTTT.

The chain is built from TRBV3-1 (or the pseudogene TRBV3-2) and TRBJ1-1; TRBD1 agrees at 11 bases. Germline trimming cut 3 bases from V and 5 bases from J; bases unmatched to any gene: 5. The CDR3 consists of 15 residues. In germline, CDR1 is LGHDT, CDR2 YNNKEL (reference sequence). The CDR3 region is CASSQGQGVKTEAFF. DNA of the CDR3: TGTGCCAGCAGCCAGGGACAGGGGGTAAAGACTGAAGCTTTCTTT.

The chain is built from TRBV4-1 and TRBJ1-5; D might be TRBD1 (6 bases). The germline V gene has CDR1 MGHRA and CDR2 YSYEKL. Trimming took 0 bases from V and 3 from J, leaving 15 bases between them. The length of the CDR3 is 17 residues. DNA of the CDR3: TGCGCCAGCAGCCAAGAACGGGCAGGGGATTTCAATCAGCCCCAGCATTTT. Translating it yields CASSQERAGDFNQPQHF.

This clone has only one observation. Additional DNA sequences in this sample encode the identical CDR3. The rearrangement uses TRBV12-3 or TRBV12-4 and TRBJ1-1; the D gene is possibly TRBD1 (6 bases). This CDR3 region has 13 residues. V gave up 6 bases and J gave up 8 bases, with 16 bases separating them. CDR3 loop: CASRKGQGTEAFF. CDR3 DNA: TGTGCCAGCAGAAAGGGGCAGGGGACCGAAGCTTTCTTT.

The V gene is TRBV6-5, the J gene TRBJ1-1; the D is unclear. The V gene lost 0 bases and the J gene lost 2 bases, with 10 bases spanning the gap. Germline lookup yields CDR1 MNHEY and CDR2 SVGAGI. The CDR3 loop spans 15 amino acids. The DNA for the CDR3 is TGTGCCAGCAGTTACTCGAGTGGTCTAAACACTGAAGCTTTCTTT. Its translation is CASSYSSGLNTEAFF.

This clone was picked up one time. The gene calls are TRBV6-1 and TRBJ1-2; 7 positions match TRBD1. Germline CDR1 reads MNHNS; CDR2 reads SASEGT. J was trimmed by 4 bases and V by 4 bases; bases with no gene match: 12. The CDR3 loop spans 16 amino acids. This chain's CDR3 is CASSGGLTGKTYGYTF. CDR3 bases: TGTGCCAGCAGTGGGGGGTTGACAGGGAAGACCTATGGCTACACCTTC.

The rearrangement uses TRBV4-1 and TRBJ1-4, with 8 bases matching TRBD1. CDR1 MGHRA and CDR2 YSYEKL come from the germline V gene. CDR3 length: 14 amino acids. Trimming cost V 5 bases and J 7 bases; bases outside gene matches: 6. CDR3 nucleotide sequence: TGCGCCAGCAGCTCTGACAGGGGCGGTGAAAAACTGTTTTTT. Translation gives CASSSDRGGEKLFF.

This chain joins TRBV27 and TRBJ1-5; D call uncertain. Germline CDR1 is MNHEY and CDR2 is SMNVEV (reference sequence). With 8 bases removed from V and 0 bases from J, the gap between germline ends came to 14 bases. This CDR3 comprises 15 residues. The CDR3 nucleotides are TGTGCCAGCGGGCCGAAGTCCTATAGCAATCAGCCCCAGCATTTT. Protein: CASGPKSYSNQPQHF.

The chain has TRBV30 and TRBJ1-2; no definite D call. Per germline, CDR1 GTSNPN and CDR2 SVGIG (reference sequence). V shed 1 base and J shed 7 bases, with 13 bases lying between them. The CDR3 contains 13 residues. CDR3 sequence: CAWSGSSIGGYTF. The CDR3 bases are TGTGCCTGGAGTGGGTCCAGTATTGGTGGCTACACCTTC.

This clone was detected once. The chain couples TRBV6-5 to TRBJ1-1; D gene unclear. CDR3 length: 14 residues. Germline values: CDR1 MNHEY, CDR2 SVGAGI. V was pared by 2 bases and J by 1 base, with 8 bases between. The CDR3 nucleotides read TGTGCCAGCAGTTACGGGCTGGCGAACACTGAAGCTTTCTTT. Translated, it gives CASSYGLANTEAFF.